This T cell receptor (beta chain) was captured in a study of blood T cells in healthy people across ages. A note on this clonotype: The junction departs from germline at one end; a sequencing error may be responsible.

A second PCR, run for roughly 7 to 12 cycles, used a sample-barcoded 5' primer plus a J-beta primer mix. MiXCR was run by TCRdb on the 5' RACE reads, yielding one entry per CDR3 protein. The sample yields fewer than 800,000 distinct CDR3 sequences, 25% seen once. The CDR3 has 16 residues. Germline V gene sequence: CDR1 DFQATT, CDR2 SNEGSKA (reference sequence). These records were also assigned to another study, of T cells of mothers and their children.

Sequenced material: blood. V usage is TRBV20-1 and J usage is TRBJ2-1, with TRBD2 matching 11 bases. The receptor's source is a boy aged 5-17 years in good health. The CDR3 nucleotides read TGCAGTGCGAGAGCCCGTACTAGCGGGAGATACAATGAGCAGTTCTTC. Translation: CSARARTSGRYNEQFF.